This entry describes one T cell receptor (beta chain). The antigen it binds to is not known. Base quality data are lacking; no much larger clone is found one base away. These data originate in a study of blood T cell repertoires in COVID-19 (dated by TCRdb to about 2020). Describing the broader study: Collaborator samples came from the United States, Italy and Spain and covered acute and convalescent phases of COVID-19. The dataset comprised deeply sampled blood TCRbeta repertoires from subjects exposed to, actively infected with, or recovered from COVID-19. The samples were drawn from two sources: the first 160 participants of the ongoing ImmuneRACE study, and 950 to 1,500 subjects contributed by 6 global collaborators. A de-identified subject ID, COVID-19 status, age in years and sex were almost always included in the sample metadata. The prospective study material was composed of cDNA or gDNA derived from T cells, B-cell-depleted T cells, or PBMCs. Where HLA class I and class II types were available, the types were taken from metadata supplied by the sample provider, not from assay-based typing. A freely available public database, intended as a resource for researchers studying the immune response to SARS-CoV-2, is where the repertoires were released. Points the paper makes about the study in general: Clinical and demographic metadata were provided uncurated, with the amount varying by source and participant.

Each collaborating institution followed its own protocols to collect whole blood in K2EDTA tubes. For TCRbeta analysis, collaborator samples were shipped as frozen whole blood, as isolated PBMCs, or as DNA extracted from either sample type. V is pared back by 0 bases and J by 3 bases, with 15 bases lying between the germline termini. The CDR3 measures 16 amino acids from cysteine to phenylalanine. CDR3 DNA is the only sequence kept; it has 48 bases, read in frame from the first base. Based on the germline V gene, the CDR1 and CDR2 sequences are MNHEY and SVGAGI. TCRbeta CDR3 regions were amplified from genomic DNA using the immunoSEQ Assay, a bias-controlled multiplex PCR. The authors' analysis ran thus. Within the assay, amplification of reference gene primers was used to estimate how many nucleated cells each sample contained. Sequence reads were collapsed and filtered to measure the absolute abundance of every unique TCRbeta CDR3 rearrangement. Productive Simpson clonality was computed per sample as the square root of Simpson's diversity index over productive rearrangements. What TCRdb holds here is the immuneACCESS table cut down to in-frame rearrangements. Part of the clones is not present; checked against another copy, under half of the missing clones reflect an unresolved V gene, and the others are unexplained. V, J and clone size reflect that table, while D and trimming were determined from the DNA. Counted in this sample were approximately 150,000 clones; approximately 80% of them appeared once. The ten top clones hold around 6.7% of the sample.

The sequence links TRBV6-5 to TRBJ2-7, with the D gene not clear enough to name. Sequenced sample: peripheral blood. The sequence derives from a woman in her 50s in a cohort sampled during active or convalescent COVID-19. DNA sequence: TGTGCCAGCAGTTACTCGAGTTTTATAGCCAACTACGAGCAGTACTTC. Translated, this gives CASSYSSFIANYEQYF.